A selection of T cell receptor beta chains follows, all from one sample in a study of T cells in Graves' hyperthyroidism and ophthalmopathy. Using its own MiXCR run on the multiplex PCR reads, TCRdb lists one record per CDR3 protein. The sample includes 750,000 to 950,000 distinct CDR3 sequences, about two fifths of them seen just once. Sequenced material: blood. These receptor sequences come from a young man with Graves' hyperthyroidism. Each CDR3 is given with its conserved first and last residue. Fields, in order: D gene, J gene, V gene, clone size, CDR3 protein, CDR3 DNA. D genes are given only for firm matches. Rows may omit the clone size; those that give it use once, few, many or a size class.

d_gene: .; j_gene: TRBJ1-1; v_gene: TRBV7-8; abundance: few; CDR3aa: CASTPGREVAFF; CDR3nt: TGTGCCAGCACCCCGGGCAGGGAGGTCGCTTTCTTT
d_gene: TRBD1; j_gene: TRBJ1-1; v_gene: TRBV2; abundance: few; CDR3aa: CASGRTGATEAFF; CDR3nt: TGTGCCAGCGGCCGGACAGGGGCCACTGAAGCTTTCTTT
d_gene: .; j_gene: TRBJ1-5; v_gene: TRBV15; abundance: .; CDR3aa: CATSSTGTGGQPQHF; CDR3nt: TGTGCCACCAGCAGCACGGGGACGGGCGGTCAGCCCCAGCATTTT
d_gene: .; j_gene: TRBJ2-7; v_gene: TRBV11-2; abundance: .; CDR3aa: CASSSGLGGYEQYF; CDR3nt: TGTGCCAGCAGCTCGGGACTGGGCGGGTACGAGCAGTACTTC
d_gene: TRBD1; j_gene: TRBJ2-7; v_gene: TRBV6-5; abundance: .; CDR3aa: CASSYVRQGISYEQYF; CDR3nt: TGTGCCAGCAGTTACGTCCGACAGGGAATCTCCTACGAGCAGTACTTC
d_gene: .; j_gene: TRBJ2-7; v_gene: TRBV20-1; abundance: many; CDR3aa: CSARDGGYEQYF; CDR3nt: TGCAGTGCTAGAGATGGTGGCTACGAGCAGTACTTC
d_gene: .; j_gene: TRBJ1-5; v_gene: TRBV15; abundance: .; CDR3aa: CATSRDSDGNQPQHF; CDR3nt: TGTGCCACCAGCAGAGATAGCGATGGCAATCAGCCCCAGCATTTT
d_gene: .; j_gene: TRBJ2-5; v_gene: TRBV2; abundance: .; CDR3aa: CASTQSGHSGETQYF; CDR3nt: TGTGCCAGCACACAATCGGGACACTCCGGCGAGACCCAGTACTTC
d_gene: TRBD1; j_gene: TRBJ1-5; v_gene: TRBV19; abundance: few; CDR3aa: CASSSPAGGNQPQHF; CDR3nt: TGTGCCAGTAGTTCCCCAGCAGGGGGGAATCAGCCCCAGCATTTT
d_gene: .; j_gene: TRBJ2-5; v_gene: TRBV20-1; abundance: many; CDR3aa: CSASPGNQETQYF; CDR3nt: TGCAGTGCTAGTCCAGGGAACCAAGAGACCCAGTACTTC
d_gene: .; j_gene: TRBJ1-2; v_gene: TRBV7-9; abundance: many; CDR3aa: CASSFDWGVDGYTF; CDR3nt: TGTGCCAGCAGCTTCGACTGGGGGGTGGATGGCTACACCTTC
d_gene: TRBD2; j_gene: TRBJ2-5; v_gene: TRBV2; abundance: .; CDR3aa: CASSSSGGKETQYF; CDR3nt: TGTGCCAGCAGTTCCAGCGGGGGAAAAGAGACCCAGTACTTC
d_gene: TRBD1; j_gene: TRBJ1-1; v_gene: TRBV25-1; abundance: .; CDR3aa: CASSRQGAYTEAFF; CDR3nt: TGCGCCAGCAGCAGACAGGGGGCGTACACTGAAGCTTTCTTT
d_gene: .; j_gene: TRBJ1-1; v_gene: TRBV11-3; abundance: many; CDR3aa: CASSARINTEAFF; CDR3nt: TGTGCCAGCAGCGCACGTATAAACACTGAAGCTTTCTTT
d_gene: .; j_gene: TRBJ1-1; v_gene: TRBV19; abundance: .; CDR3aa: CASSSGASIEAFF; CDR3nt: TGTGCCAGCAGTTCAGGGGCCTCCATTGAAGCTTTCTTT
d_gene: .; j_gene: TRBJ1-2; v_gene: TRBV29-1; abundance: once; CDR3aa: CSLPGFYGYTF; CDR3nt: TGCAGTTTACCAGGTTTCTATGGCTACACCTTC
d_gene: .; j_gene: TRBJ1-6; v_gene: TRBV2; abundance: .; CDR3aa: CASRPVDSPLHF; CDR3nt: TGTGCCAGCAGACCGGTGGATTCACCCCTCCACTTT
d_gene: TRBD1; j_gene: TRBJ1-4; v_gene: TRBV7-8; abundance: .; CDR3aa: CASRGTGEEKLFF; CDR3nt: TGTGCCAGCAGGGGGACAGGGGAGGAAAAACTGTTTTTT
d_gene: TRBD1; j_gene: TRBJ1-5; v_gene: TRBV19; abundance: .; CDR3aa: CASSIYRGSNQPQHF; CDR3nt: TGTGCCAGTAGTATTTACAGGGGGAGCAATCAGCCCCAGCATTTT